A selection of T cell receptor beta chains follows, all from one sample in a study of blood T cell repertoires in COVID-19. The protocol was immunoSEQ multiplex PCR, while the TCRdb copy is restricted to in-frame clones and leaves out a portion. The sample lists under 350,000 clones, 86% occurring once. The sample taken for sequencing was PBMCs or T cells enriched from blood (not recorded which). Receptors were obtained from a woman younger than 35 who had recovered from COVID-19. Both conserved end residues are part of each CDR3. The D gene is left open where the match is weak. A row's size may be missing; if present it is once, few, many or a size class.

>TRBV19|NA|NA|TRBJ1-5
TGTGCCAGTAGTAAGTCGGGGGGGGATCATCAGCCCCAGCATTTT
CASSKSGGDHQPQHF
>TRBV7-2|NA|NA|TRBJ1-1
TGTGCCAGCAGCTTAGTTAGCGGGGCAGGCACTGAAGCTTTCTTT
CASSLVSGAGTEAFF
>TRBV6-5|NA|NA|TRBJ2-5
TGTGCCAGCAGTTACAAGGGACTCTTTTACCAAGAGACCCAGTACTTC
CASSYKGLFYQETQYF
>TRBV12-3/TRBV12-4|NA|NA|TRBJ1-6
TGTGCCAGCAGTTTCGGAAAGGGGTCACCCCTCCACTTT
CASSFGKGSPLHF
>TRBV9|TRBD1|once|TRBJ2-1
TGTGCCAGCAGCGTACCTCGACAGGGTCCCTACAATGAGCAGTTCTTC
CASSVPRQGPYNEQFF
>TRBV24-1|TRBD2|NA|TRBJ2-2
TGTGCCACCAGTGTCTCTAGCGGGAGGGCCGGGTACACCGGGGAGCTGTTTTTT
CATSVSSGRAGYTGELFF
>TRBV7-9|TRBD2|once|TRBJ2-3
TGTGCCAGCAGCTGGACTAGCGGAACAGATACGCAGTATTTT
CASSWTSGTDTQYF
>TRBV20-1|NA|NA|TRBJ1-2
TGCAGTGCCGCAGGGAAAGGTGGCTACACCTTC
CSAAGKGGYTF
>TRBV4-2|TRBD2|NA|TRBJ2-7
TGTGCCAGCAGCCCCTTTGAAGCTAGCGGGAGGTACGAGCAGTACTTC
CASSPFEASGRYEQYF
>TRBV18|TRBD1|NA|TRBJ2-3
TGTGCCAGCTCACCCCGGACAGGGGGCGTTGGGACAGATACGCAGTATTTT
CASSPRTGGVGTDTQYF
>TRBV7-8|NA|NA|TRBJ1-5
TGTGCCAGCAGCTTAGTTTTTTCACAGCCCCAGCATTTT
CASSLVFSQPQHF
>TRBV27|TRBD2|NA|TRBJ2-1
TGTGCCAGCAGTCTAAGACACCCTAAGGGACTAGCGGGAGGGCTCAATGAGCAGTTCTTC
CASSLRHPKGLAGGLNEQFF
>TRBV11-2|NA|NA|TRBJ2-7
TGTGCCAGCAGGGGGGACACAGCTGAGCAGTACTTC
CASRGDTAEQYF
>TRBV6-2/TRBV6-3|NA|NA|TRBJ1-2
TGTGCCAGCAGTTACTCCACAGGGAGTACTAACTATGGCTACACCTTC
CASSYSTGSTNYGYTF